The sequence of this T cell receptor beta chain was determined in a study of OX40 agonist ivuxolimab in advanced cancers. Background on the study: Patients were treated with ivuxolimab, an agonistic anti-OX40 (CD134) antibody. The dose-escalation cohort was about 80% male, with a mean age of about 56 years, ranging about 20 to 85. Study findings and constraints: Normalized expansion of T-cell clones was also low for some nonresponders.

Per germline, CDR1 MNHEY and CDR2 SVGAGI. The CDR3 has 13 residues. Trimming left V 7 bases short and J 6 bases short, with 10 bases between. A remark on this clone: As yet, its antigen is unknown.

Using immunoSEQ multiplex PCR, the repertoire was profiled, and TCRdb retains in-frame clones only, with some absent. Among tens of thousands of clones listed, around 90% were seen once. This sequence originates from an adult with an advanced solid tumor such as melanoma, head and neck, liver or kidney cancer. Specimen: CD4+ or CD8+ T cells sorted from blood, collected in a trial of the OX40 agonist ivuxolimab. This chain uses TRBV6-5 with TRBJ1-6; D may be TRBD1 (5 bases). CDR3 coding DNA: TGTGCCAGCATGACGCAGGGTAATTCACCCCTCCACTTT. Translated, it gives CASMTQGNSPLHF.